This TCR beta chain was identified in a study of T-cell reconstitution after alpha-beta-depleted transplantation in children. Note on this clonotype: What it recognizes is unknown.

A TCRbeta library incorporating unique molecular identifiers was prepared. TCRdb recomputed calls from the PCR reads with MiXCR, one row per CDR3 protein. The repertoire consists of 500,000 to 750,000 distinct CDR3 sequences, with 10% to 15% occurring once and the leading ten covering 2.2%. Per germline, CDR1 SGHVS and CDR2 FNYEAQ. The CDR3 consists of 16 residues. V gave up 4 bases and J gave up 0 bases, with 10 bases separating them. Overall study findings and caveats: After transplant, at about two months, alpha-beta T cells were reportedly derived from several hundred expanded graft clones. A year had passed since transplant, and T-cell counts and diversity by then came mostly from newly produced T cells. There were some patients whose high TCRbeta diversity at day 60 came from surviving recipient T cells and thymic progenitors.

The V and J genes are TRBV7-6 and TRBJ2-6, with D unresolved. The clonotype was recovered from a male patient younger than 18 who had a stem cell transplant for acute myeloid leukemia, so the T cells may come from the graft donor. The sample consisted of PBMCs, mostly from graft donor cells, taken 360 days after TCRalphabeta/CD19-depleted stem cell transplant. The DNA of the CDR3 is TGTGCCAGCAGCTCGGTGGGTCCCTCTGGGGCCAACGTCCTGACTTTC. Translated: CASSSVGPSGANVLTF.